A selection of T cell receptor beta chains follows, all from one sample in a study of blood T cell repertoires in COVID-19. The repertoire was sequenced with immunoSEQ multiplex PCR; TCRdb's copy has only in-frame clones and lacks some. The data contain over 250,000 clones, about 88% of them singletons. The material sequenced was peripheral blood. These receptors were taken from a woman aged 65 to 85 with COVID-19, enrolled during active disease. CDR3s include the opening cysteine and the closing phenylalanine or tryptophan. The D gene is left open where the match is weak. Part of the rows lack a size; the others show once, few, many or a class for expanded clones.

16	TRBV5-1	-	TRBJ1-1	-	CASSPKTGPMNTEAFF	TGCGCCAGCAGCCCAAAGACAGGACCAATGAACACTGAAGCTTTCTTT
15	TRBV7-2	TRBD1	TRBJ1-5	-	CASSLTGTGYQPQHF	TGTGCCAGCAGCCTAACCGGGACAGGGTATCAGCCCCAGCATTTT
17	TRBV14	-	TRBJ2-7	-	CASSQDHRRGSSYEQYF	TGTGCCAGCAGCCAAGATCATCGCCGGGGGAGCTCCTACGAGCAGTACTTC
14	TRBV2	TRBD1	TRBJ2-7	once	CASSETGGFPEQYF	TGTGCCAGCAGTGAGACAGGGGGTTTTCCCGAGCAGTACTTC
15	TRBV7-2	-	TRBJ2-3	-	CASSTPPGGTDTQYF	TGTGCCAGCAGTACCCCCCCGGGGGGCACAGATACGCAGTATTTT
19	TRBV19	TRBD1	TRBJ1-5	-	CASSLSGQGSRYSNQPQHF	TGTGCCAGTAGTCTTTCCGGACAGGGGTCCCGATATAGCAATCAGCCCCAGCATTTT
15	TRBV18	TRBD1	TRBJ2-1	-	CASSSTGGAGNEQFF	TGTGCCAGCTCATCCACAGGGGGCGCGGGGAATGAGCAGTTCTTC
13	TRBV19	-	TRBJ1-2	-	CASSIAQGPGYTF	TGTGCCAGTAGTATTGCCCAGGGCCCTGGCTACACCTTC
16	TRBV4-1	TRBD2	TRBJ2-1	-	CASSQDPLAGTDEQFF	TGCGCCAGCAGCCAAGATCCGTTAGCGGGGACGGATGAGCAGTTCTTC
16	TRBV5-1	-	TRBJ1-3	-	CASKQDSGDSGNTIYF	TGCGCCAGCAAACAGGACAGCGGAGACTCTGGAAACACCATATATTTT
14	TRBV5-4	TRBD1	TRBJ1-2	-	CASSPGQGGRGYTF	TGTGCCAGCAGCCCCGGACAGGGTGGGAGAGGCTACACCTTC
14	TRBV6-1	-	TRBJ1-1	few	CASSELRGNTEAFF	TGTGCCAGCAGTGAACTGCGGGGGAACACTGAAGCTTTCTTT
16	TRBV7-2	TRBD1	TRBJ1-2	-	CASSLAPTGAGYGYTF	TGTGCCAGCAGCTTAGCCCCGACAGGGGCGGGGTATGGCTACACCTTC